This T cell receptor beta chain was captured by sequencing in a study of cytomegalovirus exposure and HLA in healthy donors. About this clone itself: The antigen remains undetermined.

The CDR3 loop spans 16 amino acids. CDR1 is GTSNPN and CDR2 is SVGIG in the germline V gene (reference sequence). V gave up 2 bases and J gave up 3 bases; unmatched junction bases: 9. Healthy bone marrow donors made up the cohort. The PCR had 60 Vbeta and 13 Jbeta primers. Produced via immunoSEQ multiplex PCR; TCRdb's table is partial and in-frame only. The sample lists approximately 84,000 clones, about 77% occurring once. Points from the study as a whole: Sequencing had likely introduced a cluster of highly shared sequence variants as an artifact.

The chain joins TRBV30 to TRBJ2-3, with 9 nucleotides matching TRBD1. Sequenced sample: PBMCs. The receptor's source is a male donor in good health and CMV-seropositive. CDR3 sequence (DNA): TGTGCCTGGAGTCAGACGACAGGGGGGGGGACAGATACGCAGTATTTT. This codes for CAWSQTTGGGTDTQYF. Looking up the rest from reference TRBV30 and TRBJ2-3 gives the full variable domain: SQTIHQWPATLVQPVGSPLSLECTVEGTSNPNLYWYRQAAGRGLQLLFYSVGIGQISSEVPQNLSASRPQDRQFILSSKKLLLSDSGFYLCAWSQTTGGGTDTQYFGPGTRLTVL.